Listed below are T cell receptor beta chains from one sample, sequenced in a study of T cell changes during pregnancy in multiple sclerosis. The method was immunoSEQ multiplex PCR; TCRdb's version includes in-frame clones alone and lacks a portion of them. The sample shows tens of thousands of clones, 92% of them seen only once. Specimen: CD8+ T cells from peripheral blood mononuclear cells, collected before pregnancy. The receptors here all came from a female donor with multiple sclerosis, enrolled in a pregnancy study. CDR3s include the opening cysteine and the closing phenylalanine or tryptophan. A D gene is named only where the DNA matches it firmly. The listing skips clone size in some rows; elsewhere it reads once, few, many or a size class.

>.|14|TRBV5-4|TRBD1|TRBJ2-7
TGTGCCAGCAGCTGGGGGACAGGGGGATACGAGCAGTACTTC
CASSWGTGGYEQYF
>.|15|TRBV27|.|TRBJ2-6
TGTGCCAGCAGTTTAGGCCCCTCTGGGGCCAACGTCCTGACTTTC
CASSLGPSGANVLTF
>.|15|TRBV6-5|.|TRBJ1-4
TGTGCCAGCAGTTACTCGAATTCAGGGCTGGAAAAACTGTTTTTT
CASSYSNSGLEKLFF
>.|15|TRBV9|.|TRBJ2-7
TGTGCCAGCAGCGCCCTGGACAGTACCCCCTACGAGCAGTACTTC
CASSALDSTPYEQYF
>.|14|TRBV5-1|.|TRBJ2-7
TGCGCCAGCAGCTTACGGGGGAGTGGGGACGAGCAGTACTTC
CASSLRGSGDEQYF
>.|15|TRBV19|TRBD1|TRBJ1-4
TGTGCCAGTATGGAATCGGACAGGGTAAATGAAAAACTGTTTTTT
CASMESDRVNEKLFF
>.|16|TRBV13|TRBD2|TRBJ2-7
TGTGCCAGCAGCCGCCGACTAGCGGGAGTCGCCCACGAGCAGTACTTC
CASSRRLAGVAHEQYF
>.|16|TRBV7-2|.|TRBJ2-1
TGTGCCACTCCGTCCCGGAGGCCGAGCTCCTACAATGAGCAGTTCTTC
CATPSRRPSSYNEQFF
>.|17|TRBV11-2|.|TRBJ1-2
TGTGCCAGCAGCTTTCACTATTCAGACAGGTTAAACTATGGCTACACCTTC
CASSFHYSDRLNYGYTF
>.|15|TRBV18|.|TRBJ2-3
TGTGCCAGCTCACCATCCCCACCGGGCACAGATACGCAGTATTTT
CASSPSPPGTDTQYF
>.|18|TRBV7-6|.|TRBJ2-3
TGTGCCAGCAGCTTAGCCCCGAGACTCCCCGCGGCGCCAGATACGCAGTATTTT
CASSLAPRLPAAPDTQYF
>few|13|TRBV15|.|TRBJ1-1
TGTGCCACCAGCAGAGCCTTGAACACTGAAGCTTTCTTT
CATSRALNTEAFF
>.|12|TRBV2|TRBD1|TRBJ2-3
TGTGCCAGCAGGGGGGACAGAGATACGCAGTATTTT
CASRGDRDTQYF
>many|15|TRBV4-2|.|TRBJ2-2
TGTGCCAGCAGCCAAGATCAAGGGGGGGCCGGGGAGCTGTTTTTT
CASSQDQGGAGELFF
>.|16|TRBV27|TRBD1|TRBJ2-7
TGTGCCAGCAGGATGGGGGGACAGGGGACATTCTACGAGCAGTACTTC
CASRMGGQGTFYEQYF
>.|15|TRBV6-1|TRBD1|TRBJ1-1
TGTGCCAGCAGTGAAGGATTTGGGACAGCCCTTGAAGCTTTCTTT
CASSEGFGTALEAFF
>.|15|TRBV11-2|.|TRBJ2-2
TGTGCCAGCAGCTTAGCCGGAGCCTTGGCCGGGGAGCTGTTTTTT
CASSLAGALAGELFF
>.|15|TRBV11-2|.|TRBJ1-5
TGTGCCAGCAGCTTCCAGGGGAATAGCAATCAGCCCCAGCATTTT
CASSFQGNSNQPQHF
>once|15|TRBV10-3|TRBD1|TRBJ2-7
TGTGCCATCAGTGACCCGGGACAGGGACACCACGAGCAGTACTTC
CAISDPGQGHHEQYF
>.|12|TRBV6-1|.|TRBJ1-1
TGTGCCAGCAGCGGCAGGCACACTGAAGCTTTCTTT
CASSGRHTEAFF
>.|16|TRBV5-8|TRBD1|TRBJ1-4
TGTGCCAGCACCTCCGGGACAGTCCGAACGGATGAAAAACTGTTTTTT
CASTSGTVRTDEKLFF
>.|16|TRBV7-9|TRBD1|TRBJ1-2
TGTGCCAGCAGTCGACCCGTTGACAGGGTAGGCTATGGCTACACCTTC
CASSRPVDRVGYGYTF
>.|17|TRBV19|.|TRBJ2-1
TGTGCCAGTAGTATAGATCACGACGGGAGCTCCTACAATGAGCAGTTCTTC
CASSIDHDGSSYNEQFF
>.|14|TRBV27|.|TRBJ1-1
TGTGCCAGCAGTTTATCAGGGGCAAACACTGAAGCTTTCTTT
CASSLSGANTEAFF
>.|16|TRBV7-9|TRBD1|TRBJ2-1
TGTGCCAGCAGCTCATTCGGGACAGGGGTCGGGAATGAGCAGTTCTTC
CASSSFGTGVGNEQFF
>.|15|TRBV27|TRBD2|TRBJ2-3
TGTGCCAGCAGTTCTTGGACTAGGGGCACAGATACGCAGTATTTT
CASSSWTRGTDTQYF
>.|13|TRBV9|TRBD1|TRBJ2-7
TGTGCCAGCAGCGCGGGACAGGGGGCCGAGCAGTACTTC
CASSAGQGAEQYF
>.|11|TRBV10-3|.|TRBJ1-2
TGTGCCATCACGGGGATAGGGGGCTACACCTTC
CAITGIGGYTF
>.|14|TRBV27|.|TRBJ1-1
TGTGCCAGCAGTTTACGAGGGCGGAACACTGAAGCTTTCTTT
CASSLRGRNTEAFF
>.|14|TRBV9|TRBD2|TRBJ2-1
TGTGCCAGCAGCGTCCGACAACTAGCGGGGGAGCAGTTCTTC
CASSVRQLAGEQFF
>.|14|TRBV5-1|.|TRBJ2-3
TGCGCCCCACCTCCGGGGGTCGGGACAGATACGCAGTATTTT
CAPPPGVGTDTQYF
>.|12|TRBV9|TRBD1|TRBJ1-1
TGTGCCAGCAGCGCCCAGGGGGCTGAAGCTTTCTTT
CASSAQGAEAFF
>.|13|TRBV4-2|TRBD2|TRBJ2-1
TGTGCCAGCAGCCAAGAGGGCGGGGGTGAGCAGTTCTTC
CASSQEGGGEQFF
>.|14|TRBV25-1|.|TRBJ2-1
TGTGCCAGCAGTGAATATGGGCTGCTGAATGAGCAGTTCTTC
CASSEYGLLNEQFF
>.|15|TRBV6-1|TRBD1|TRBJ2-5
TGTGCCAGCAGTGATGGACAGGGAGTGATAGAGACCCAGTACTTC
CASSDGQGVIETQYF
>once|15|TRBV6-1|TRBD2|TRBJ2-3
TGTGCCAGCAGTGAAGGCGGGGGGCACACAGATACGCAGTATTTT
CASSEGGGHTDTQYF
>.|17|TRBV4-2|.|TRBJ2-3
TGTGCCAGCAGCCAAGATATGCGGGCTACCCGCACAGATACGCAGTATTTT
CASSQDMRATRTDTQYF
>.|15|TRBV6-1|TRBD1|TRBJ2-2
TGTGCCAGCAGTGGGGATAGACAGGGGGGCGGGGAGCTGTTTTTT
CASSGDRQGGGELFF
>.|14|TRBV4-2|.|TRBJ1-2
TGTGCCAGCAGCCAGAAAGAGGAAAGGGGTGGCTACACCTTC
CASSQKEERGGYTF
>.|14|TRBV6-6|.|TRBJ1-1
TGTGCCAGCAGTTACGATCGACAGGATCGCGACGCTTTCTTT
CASSYDRQDRDAFF
>.|17|TRBV28|TRBD2|TRBJ2-3
TGTGCCAGCAGGGGGTGGCGGGAGGCCCCCTCCACAGATACGCAGTATTTT
CASRGWREAPSTDTQYF
>.|16|TRBV2|TRBD1|TRBJ1-1
TGTGCCAGCAGTGAGAGGACAGGGTACGTGAACACTGAAGCTTTCTTT
CASSERTGYVNTEAFF
>once|16|TRBV5-1|TRBD2|TRBJ2-3
TGCGCCAGCAGCTCTGGACTAGCGGGGATCACAGATACGCAGTATTTT
CASSSGLAGITDTQYF
>once|16|TRBV6-4|.|TRBJ1-2
TGTGCCAGCAGTCAGTACGCGGGTAGGGCTTTATATGGCTACACCTTC
CASSQYAGRALYGYTF